The present T cell receptor beta chain was sequenced within a study of blood T cell repertoires in COVID-19. Study in general: Acute and convalescent COVID-19 specimens originated in the United States, Italy and Spain. Nucleic acid was either cDNA or gDNA, and it came from T cells, B-cell-depleted T cells, or PBMCs.

With V trimmed by 4 bases and J by 11 bases, 18 bases remained unmatched. Germline V lookup: CDR1 MNHEY, CDR2 SVGAGI. The CDR3 extends over 16 amino acids. In the study's own analysis: Amplification from reference gene primers served as the basis for estimated nucleated cell counts. Profiled with immunoSEQ multiplex PCR; TCRdb holds only in-frame clones, not every one. V and J calls and clone size are copied from that table; D and trimming were computed from the DNA. The sample lists about 35,000 clones; more than 80% were seen once. The source of this sequence is a man aged 60 to 75 with active or convalescent COVID-19. The sequenced sample consisted of peripheral blood. This chain uses TRBV6-5 with TRBJ1-2; 8 nucleotides agree with TRBD1. CDR3 sequence: CASSSTGTGDPMVYTF. DNA of the CDR3: TGTGCCAGCAGTTCCACCGGGACAGGTGACCCCATGGTTTACACCTTC.